The 15 T cell receptor beta chains reported below all come from one sample, sequenced in a study of long-term antiretroviral therapy in people with HIV. With survey level as its setting, the immunoSEQ assay was v3.0. TCRdb's copy holds only in-frame clones and misses some; the assay was immunoSEQ multiplex PCR. The data hold tens of thousands of clones, with more than 95% observed a single time. The specimen was unsorted PBMCs, collected 6.9 years after starting antiretroviral therapy. The receptors originated from a man aged 25 to 45 with HIV.

This clone was counted between two and nine times. J is TRBJ2-4 and V is TRBV6-5; 7 bases are a match to TRBD1. The CDR3 totals 13 residues. Looked up from germline, CDR1 is MNHEY and CDR2 is SVGAGI. J gave up 8 bases and V 2 bases, and 3 bases lay outside the gene matches. Here the CDR3 DNA reads TGTGCCAGCAGTTACGGACAGGCCCACATTCAGTACTTC. As protein: CASSYGQAHIQYF.

The chain has TRBV6-6 and TRBJ2-6; D possibly corresponds to TRBD1 (5 bases). V was pared by 10 bases and J by 6 bases, with 13 bases between. Germline V gene sequence: CDR1 MNHNY, CDR2 SVGAGI (reference sequence). The CDR3 runs 13 residues. The CDR3 sequence is CATRVYEANVLTF. CDR3 DNA: TGTGCCACCAGGGTATACGAGGCCAACGTCCTGACTTTC.

The chain recombines TRBV7-2 with TRBJ2-5; 8 positions match TRBD2. The CDR3 is made up of 15 amino acids. In germline, CDR1 is SGHTA, CDR2 FQGNSA. J gave up 1 base and V 1 base, and 2 bases lay outside the gene matches. CDR3 residues: CASSLGTSFQETQYF. CDR3 in DNA: TGTGCCAGCAGCTTAGGGACTAGCTTCCAAGAGACCCAGTACTTC.

The CDR3 DNA sequence: TGTGCCAGCAGCTTAGGCCTATCGAACACCGGGGAGCTGTTTTTT. Residues: CASSLGLSNTGELFF. V is TRBV11-3 and J is TRBJ2-2, with D unresolved. Deletions cut 1 base from V and 0 bases from J, with 6 bases between. The CDR3 has 15 amino acids. Looked up from germline, CDR1 is SGHNT and CDR2 is YENEEA. Based on the CDR3 plus reference TRBV11-3 and TRBJ2-2, the full variable domain is EAGVVQSPRYKIIEKKQPVAFWCNPISGHNTLYWYLQNLGQGPELLIRYENEEAVDDSQLPKDRFSAERLKGVDSTLKIQPAELGDSAVYLCASSLGLSNTGELFFGEGSRLTVL.

The rearrangement joins TRBV7-2 to TRBJ1-1; the D is unclear. CDR1 and CDR2 (germline): SGHTA, FQGNSA. V shed 1 base and J shed 2 bases, with 5 bases lying between them. This CDR3 is built from 13 residues. This CDR3 reads CASSLVTNTEAFF. CDR3 in DNA: TGTGCCAGCAGCTTAGTTACTAACACTGAAGCTTTCTTT.

The chain combines TRBV2 with TRBJ2-1; 11 nucleotides align to TRBD2. Germline CDR1 and CDR2: SNHLY and FYNNEI. The CDR3 extends over 16 amino acids. Trimming removed 7 bases from V and 9 bases from J; junction bases left unmatched: 14. The CDR3, as DNA: TGTGCCAGCAAGCCGACTAGCGGGAATCTATATGGTGAGCAGTTCTTC. Its protein product is CASKPTSGNLYGEQFF.

The chain has TRBV9 and TRBJ1-2; no firm D call. From germline, CDR1 is SGDLS and CDR2 YYNGEE. Between the trimmed V and J ends, which lost 2 bases and 8 bases, there was a span of 16 bases. The CDR3 has 14 residues. As DNA, the CDR3 is TGTGCCAGCAGCGTGCCCGGGCAGGTTTACGGCTACACCTTC. Protein sequence: CASSVPGQVYGYTF.

This chain links TRBV4-1 with TRBJ2-7; D possibly matches TRBD1 or TRBD2 (5 bases each). CDR1 and CDR2 (germline): MGHRA, YSYEKL. The CDR3 covers 14 residues. The V end was cut by 2 bases, the J end by 6 bases, with 14 bases between. The CDR3 DNA follows: TGCGCCAGCAGCCAATCCGGGACCCCCGTCGAGCAGTACTTC. Protein sequence: CASSQSGTPVEQYF.

The genes are TRBV18 and TRBJ2-3, with D unclear. Per germline, CDR1 KGHSH and CDR2 LQKENI. The CDR3 runs to 16 residues. The V end lost 1 base, the J end lost 0 bases, and 11 bases lay between the germline ends. CDR3 in DNA: TGTGCCAGCTCACCACTCGCCCCCAGTAGCACAGATACGCAGTATTTT. Translation gives CASSPLAPSSTDTQYF.

This sequence joins TRBV2 and TRBJ2-3; D may be TRBD1 (6 bases). The CDR3 is made up of 15 amino acids. The germline CDR1 and CDR2 sequences are SNHLY and FYNNEI. Trimming took 5 bases from V and 3 from J, leaving 15 bases between them. The CDR3 region has the DNA TGTGCCAGCAGTCGGGACAAAACTCAGACAGATACGCAGTATTTT. It specifies CASSRDKTQTDTQYF.

The gene calls are TRBV5-5 and TRBJ1-5; maybe TRBD1 (6 bases). V was cut by 0 bases and J by 2 bases, with 9 bases left in between. The germline V gene has CDR1 SGHKS and CDR2 YYEKEE (reference sequence). The CDR3 totals 15 residues. Here the CDR3 reads CASSLDSGGNQPQHF. The CDR3 nucleotides read TGTGCCAGCAGCTTGGATTCAGGGGGCAATCAGCCCCAGCATTTT.

CDR3 sequence: CASSLDAGINEQFF. The DNA for the CDR3 is TGTGCCAGCAGCTTAGACGCGGGCATTAATGAGCAGTTCTTC. The genes are TRBV7-6 and TRBJ2-1; possible D gene TRBD2, 5 bases. Looked up from germline, CDR1 is SGHVS and CDR2 is FNYEAQ. Between the trimmed V and J ends, which lost 1 base and 7 bases, there was a span of 11 bases. CDR3 length: 14 amino acids.

The chain recombines TRBV7-9 with TRBJ1-2, with D perhaps TRBD1 (6 bases). Trimming left V 6 bases short and J 8 bases short, with 19 bases between. Germline V lookup: CDR1 SEHNR, CDR2 FQNEAQ (reference sequence). The CDR3 length is 14 residues. CDR3 residues: CASSGVAGTQGYTF. Written as DNA, the CDR3 is TGTGCCAGCAGTGGGGTGGCCGGGACACAGGGCTACACCTTC.

The genes are TRBV4-3 and TRBJ2-2, with D perhaps TRBD2 (6 bases). The CDR3 loop spans 15 amino acids. Germline CDR1 LGHNA, CDR2 YSLEER. The ends were cut back, 3 bases at V and 4 bases at J, with 12 bases in the middle. Here the CDR3 DNA reads TGCGCCAGCAGCCAGCTTCTAGCGCCCACCGGGGAGCTGTTTTTT. It yields the protein CASSQLLAPTGELFF.

The V and J genes are TRBV4-1 and TRBJ2-7; possible D gene TRBD1, 5 bases. Germline CDR1 is MGHRA and CDR2 is YSYEKL. Trimming shortened V by 1 base and J by 4 bases, and 11 bases separated the two germline ends. The CDR3 is 14 residues long. The CDR3 sequence is CASSQGPTAYEQYF. CDR3 in DNA: TGCGCCAGCAGCCAAGGCCCGACAGCTTACGAGCAGTACTTC.